This T cell receptor (beta chain) was recovered during a study of T and B cells in COVID-19 patients. Multiplex PCR with BIOMED2 TRB-A/B primer pools amplified TRB rearrangements. TCRdb called the multiplex PCR reads again in MiXCR, with one record for every CDR3 protein. The table has several thousand distinct CDR3 sequences, around a third seen once; the top ten hold 20% to 30%. This clonotype showed up just a few times. Each TRB amplification used roughly 240-550 ng of genomic DNA from blood. Sequenced material: blood. This receptor was identified in a human donor who had recovered from COVID-19.

CDR3 residues: CASRRTGVGYTF. In nucleotides, the CDR3 is TGTGCCAGCAGGCGGACTGGGGTCGGCTACACCTTC. The rearrangement joins TRBV6-2 or TRBV6-3 to TRBJ1-2, with no clear D. CDR1 MNHEY and CDR2 SVGEGT come from the germline V gene. V dropped 6 bases and J dropped 8 bases, with 13 bases sitting between them. CDR3 length equals 12 residues.